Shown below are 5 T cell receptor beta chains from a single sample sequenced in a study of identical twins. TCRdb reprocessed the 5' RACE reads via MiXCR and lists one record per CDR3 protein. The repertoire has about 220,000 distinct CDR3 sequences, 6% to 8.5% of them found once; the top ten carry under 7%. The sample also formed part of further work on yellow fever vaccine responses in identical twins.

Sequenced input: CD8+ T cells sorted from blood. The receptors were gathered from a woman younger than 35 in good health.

In DNA form, the CDR3 reads TGTGCCAGCAGCTTGAGCGGGGGGGTTGGAGAGACCCAGTACTTC. It yields the protein CASSLSGGVGETQYF. This sequence joins TRBV5-4 and TRBJ2-5, with TRBD2 matching over 10 bases. J was trimmed by 4 bases and V by 1 base; bases with no gene match: 4. Germline lookup yields CDR1 SGHNT and CDR2 YYREEE (reference sequence). This CDR3 has 15 amino acids.

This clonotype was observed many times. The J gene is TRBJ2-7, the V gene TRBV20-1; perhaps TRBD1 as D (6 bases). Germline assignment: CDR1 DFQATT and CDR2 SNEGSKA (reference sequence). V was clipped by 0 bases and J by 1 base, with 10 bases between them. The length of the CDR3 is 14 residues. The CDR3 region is CSAREGQGSYEQYV. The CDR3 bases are TGCAGTGCTAGAGAAGGGCAGGGGTCCTACGAGCAGTACGTC.

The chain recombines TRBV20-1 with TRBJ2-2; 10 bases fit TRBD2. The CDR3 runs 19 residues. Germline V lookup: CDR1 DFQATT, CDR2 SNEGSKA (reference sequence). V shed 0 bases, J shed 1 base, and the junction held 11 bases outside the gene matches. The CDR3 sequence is CSARDGIQLAGENTGELFF. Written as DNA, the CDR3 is TGCAGTGCTAGAGATGGGATCCAGCTAGCGGGAGAGAACACCGGGGAGCTGTTTTTT.

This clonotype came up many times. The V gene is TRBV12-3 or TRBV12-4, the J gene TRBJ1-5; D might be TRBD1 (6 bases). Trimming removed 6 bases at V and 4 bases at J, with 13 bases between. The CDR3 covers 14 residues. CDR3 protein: CASRPRGRNQPQHF. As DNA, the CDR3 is TGTGCCAGCAGGCCCAGGGGACGAAATCAGCCCCAGCATTTT.

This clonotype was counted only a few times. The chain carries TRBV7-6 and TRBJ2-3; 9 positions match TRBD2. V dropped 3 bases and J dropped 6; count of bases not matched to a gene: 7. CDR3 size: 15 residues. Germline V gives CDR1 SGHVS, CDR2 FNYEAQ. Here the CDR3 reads CASSLFSGGDDTQYF. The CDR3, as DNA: TGTGCCAGCAGCTTGTTTAGCGGGGGAGACGATACGCAGTATTTT. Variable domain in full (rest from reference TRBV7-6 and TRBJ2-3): GAGVSQSPRYKVTKRGQDVALRCDPISGHVSLYWYRQALGQGPEFLTYFNYEAQQDKSGLPNDRFSAERPEGSISTLTIQRTEQRDSAMYRCASSLFSGGDDTQYFGPGTRLTVL.